These 28 T cell receptor beta chains share one sample of origin, sequenced in a study of T cells in localized non-small cell lung cancer. Clones were read by immunoSEQ multiplex PCR, and TCRdb kept only the in-frame ones, dropping some. The sample gives 75,000 to 95,000 clones, about 87% of which show up once; 15% is in the top ten. Sequenced material: peripheral blood, taken before any cancer treatment. Source of these receptors: a man aged 35 to 69 with stage I squamous cell lung carcinoma.

This chain uses TRBV19 with TRBJ1-4; 7 nucleotides match TRBD1. The CDR3 consists of 15 residues. Germline assignment: CDR1 LNHDA and CDR2 SQIVND (reference sequence). V trimming: 2 bases; J trimming: 11 bases; junction bases outside the gene matches: 11. The CDR3 protein is CASSIPGTDSRKLFF. CDR3 coding DNA: TGTGCCAGTAGTATACCCGGGACAGACAGTCGGAAACTGTTTTTT.

J is TRBJ1-1 and V is TRBV19, with TRBD1 matching over 8 bases. Germline V gives CDR1 LNHDA, CDR2 SQIVND (reference sequence). The CDR3 length is 14 residues. V shed 5 bases, J shed 4 bases, and the junction held 6 bases outside the gene matches. The CDR3, as DNA: TGTGCCAGTAGTTGGACAGGGTCGACCACTGAAGCTTTCTTT. Translation: CASSWTGSTTEAFF.

The V and J genes are TRBV10-1 and TRBJ2-7; D unresolved. Trimming stripped 2 bases from V and 3 bases from J, with 8 bases between. The CDR3 totals 13 residues. Germline V CDR1 and CDR2: WNHNN, SYGVQD (reference sequence). CDR3 DNA sequence: TGCGCCAGCAGTGAGCACTTTCTCTACGAGCAGTACTTC. Amino acid sequence: CASSEHFLYEQYF.

The V and J genes are TRBV5-4 and TRBJ1-1; 10 bases fit TRBD1. This CDR3 is built from 15 residues. CDR1 is SGHNT and CDR2 is YYREEE in the germline V gene (reference sequence). Losses at the gene ends were 4 bases for V and 5 bases for J; bases not matched to a gene: 8. The CDR3 reads CASSLDRGPWTEAFF. CDR3 sequence (DNA): TGTGCCAGCAGCCTTGACAGGGGGCCATGGACTGAAGCTTTCTTT.

This clone has just a few counts. The chain uses TRBV7-9 and TRBJ1-5; D perhaps matches TRBD1 (5 bases). The germline CDR1 and CDR2 sequences are SEHNR and FQNEAQ (reference sequence). This CDR3 spans 14 amino acids. V lost 5 bases and J 5 bases, leaving 13 bases between the germline ends. CDR3 sequence reads: CASSPSSGDQPQHF. CDR3 sequence (DNA): TGTGCCAGCAGCCCATCATCGGGGGATCAGCCCCAGCATTTT.

This sequence joins TRBV28 and TRBJ2-7; no firm D call. The CDR3 has 14 amino acids. V lost 6 bases, J lost 3 bases, and 15 bases lay in between. Germline-derived CDR1 and CDR2 are MDHEN and SYDVKM. The CDR3 coding sequence is TGTGCCAGCAGCCCACGGCCACCCCACTACGAGCAGTACTTC. It yields the protein CASSPRPPHYEQYF.

The chain joins TRBV19 to TRBJ1-1, with unresolved D. V lost 1 base and J lost 5, with 17 bases in between. The CDR3 is made up of 16 amino acids. Per germline, CDR1 LNHDA and CDR2 SQIVND (reference sequence). The chain's CDR3 is CASSIVNFGRPTEAFF. The CDR3 DNA follows: TGTGCCAGTAGTATAGTTAATTTTGGCAGACCGACTGAAGCTTTCTTT. The entire variable domain, with the rest obtained from reference TRBV19 and TRBJ1-1, is as follows: DGGITQSPKYLFRKEGQNVTLSCEQNLNHDAMYWYRQDPGQGLRLIYYSQIVNDFQKGDIAEGYSVSREKKESFPLTVTSAQKNPTAFYLCASSIVNFGRPTEAFFGQGTRLTVV.

The chain has TRBV6-4 and TRBJ1-1, with 8 bases lining up with TRBD1. CDR3 length: 22 amino acids. Germline trimming cut 2 bases from V and 0 bases from J; bases unmatched to any gene: 23. Looked up from germline, CDR1 is MRHNA and CDR2 is SNTAGT. CDR3 coding DNA: TGTGCCAGCAGTGACCTCCGTCGGCCAGGGGGCTGGGTGTTGCCCATGAACACTGAAGCTTTCTTT. Its translation: CASSDLRRPGGWVLPMNTEAFF.

The genes are TRBV20-1 and TRBJ2-1, with D unresolved. The CDR3 covers 11 residues. Germline V gives CDR1 DFQATT, CDR2 SNEGSKA (reference sequence). Trimming took 0 bases from V and 8 from J, leaving 5 bases between them. This CDR3 is CSARDRHEQFF. CDR3 DNA: TGCAGTGCTAGAGACCGGCATGAGCAGTTCTTC.

The gene calls are TRBV20-1 and TRBJ2-1; D uncertain. CDR3 size: 11 residues. The ends were cut back, 2 bases at V and 9 bases at J, with 8 bases in the middle. CDR1 is DFQATT and CDR2 is SNEGSKA in the germline V gene (reference sequence). Here the CDR3 DNA reads TGCAGTGCTAGAATAGTGGTTGAGCAGTTCTTC. Protein sequence: CSARIVVEQFF.

The chain combines TRBV27 with TRBJ1-1; the match to TRBD1 covers 7 bases. CDR1 is MNHEY, CDR2 SMNVEV, per germline (reference sequence). J gave up 1 base and V 2 bases, and 10 bases lay outside the gene matches. The CDR3 totals 17 residues. CDR3 residues: CASSLRGRSGRNTEAFF. The CDR3 DNA follows: TGTGCCAGCAGTTTAAGGGGGCGGTCAGGGCGGAACACTGAAGCTTTCTTT.

This chain connects TRBV5-1 to TRBJ2-2; D is unresolved. Per the germline V gene, CDR1 is SGHRS and CDR2 is YFSETQ. This CDR3 spans 15 amino acids. Trimming stripped 6 bases from V and 4 bases from J, with 16 bases between. The CDR3 reads CASTRQASITGELFF. The CDR3 DNA follows: TGCGCCAGCACGCGACAAGCCTCCATCACCGGGGAGCTGTTTTTT.

This clone was seen a single time. The V and J genes are TRBV28 and TRBJ1-2; D might be TRBD1 (6 bases). The germline V gene encodes CDR1 MDHEN and CDR2 SYDVKM. The CDR3 has 12 amino acids. V dropped 6 bases and J dropped 3 bases, with 8 bases sitting between them. The CDR3 reads CASRPGDYGYTF. The DNA of the CDR3 is TGTGCCAGCAGGCCAGGGGACTATGGCTACACCTTC.

The genes are TRBV4-1 and TRBJ2-2; 12 bases fit TRBD1. CDR3 length: 15 amino acids. Germline assignment: CDR1 MGHRA and CDR2 YSYEKL. V trimming: 2 bases; J trimming: 9 bases; junction bases outside the gene matches: 4. The CDR3 sequence: CASSQPGQGAWELFF. CDR3 in DNA: TGCGCCAGCAGCCAACCGGGACAGGGGGCCTGGGAGCTGTTTTTT.

V usage is TRBV6-1 and J usage is TRBJ2-1; 8 bases are a match to TRBD1. Germline CDR1 MNHNS, CDR2 SASEGT. The length of the CDR3 is 15 residues. Trimming took 3 bases from V and 9 from J; bases not matched to a gene: 10. Here the CDR3 DNA reads TGTGCCAGCAGTGAGGGCAGGGGGCGAGTTAGTGAGCAGTTCTTC. This translates into CASSEGRGRVSEQFF.

The chain employs TRBV2 and TRBJ2-7, with D maybe TRBD2 (5 bases). The CDR3 runs 15 residues. V was cut by 3 bases and J by 2 bases, with 14 bases left in between. Germline values: CDR1 SNHLY, CDR2 FYNNEI. CDR3 DNA sequence: TGTGCCAGCAGTGATATGGCCCGGAGGCCCTACGAGCAGTACTTC. It translates to CASSDMARRPYEQYF.

The rearrangement links TRBV4-1 to TRBJ2-3; 7 bases align to TRBD1. This CDR3 is 16 amino acids long. CDR1 and CDR2 from the germline V gene are MGHRA and YSYEKL. The trim removed 4 bases at V and 1 base at J, leaving 8 bases unmatched. Here the CDR3 DNA reads TGCGCCAGCAGCCTACGACAGGGTAGGGGCACAGATACGCAGTATTTT. It encodes CASSLRQGRGTDTQYF.

This clone was seen many times. The V gene is TRBV6-4, the J gene TRBJ2-1, with 7 nucleotides matching TRBD1. Per the germline V gene, CDR1 is MRHNA and CDR2 is SNTAGT. The V segment lost 6 bases and the J segment 9 bases; nucleotides outside the gene matches: 8. The CDR3 sequence is 13 residues long. CDR3 in amino acids: CASSAEGAGEQFF. The CDR3 DNA follows: TGTGCCAGCAGCGCCGAGGGGGCGGGTGAGCAGTTCTTC.

The rearrangement links TRBV7-9 to TRBJ1-1; D is undetermined. V lost 3 bases and J lost 4, with 12 bases in between. The germline CDR1 and CDR2 sequences are SEHNR and FQNEAQ (reference sequence). This CDR3 comprises 14 residues. The CDR3 loop reads CASSFLSDGTEAFF. As DNA, the CDR3 is TGTGCCAGCAGCTTCCTAAGCGACGGCACTGAAGCTTTCTTT.

The rearrangement links TRBV7-3 to TRBJ2-1; D unclear. CDR3 size: 13 residues. V shed 5 bases and J shed 6 bases, with 11 bases lying between them. CDR1 and CDR2 from the germline V gene are SGHTA and FQGTGA. The CDR3 protein is CASSTQATNEQFF. CDR3 nucleotide sequence: TGTGCCAGCAGCACACAAGCGACCAATGAGCAGTTCTTC.

V usage is TRBV30 and J usage is TRBJ1-3; D is unresolved. CDR1 GTSNPN and CDR2 SVGIG come from the germline V gene (reference sequence). Between the trimmed V and J ends, which lost 3 bases and 2 bases, there was a span of 11 bases. The CDR3 is made up of 14 amino acids. The CDR3 DNA sequence: TGTGCCTGGAGGGCCCGGACGGCTGGAAACACCATATATTTT. This sequence encodes CAWRARTAGNTIYF.

This chain connects TRBV15 to TRBJ1-4; D remains ambiguous. Germline V lookup: CDR1 LNHNV, CDR2 YYDKDF (reference sequence). V dropped 3 bases and J dropped 8 bases, with 13 bases sitting between them. This CDR3 is 14 amino acids long. The CDR3 here is CATSRDSNGEKLFF. In nucleotides, the CDR3 is TGTGCCACCAGCAGGGACTCGAACGGGGAAAAACTGTTTTTT.

The J gene is TRBJ2-7, the V gene TRBV6-1, with TRBD1 as a possible D gene (5 bases). Looked up from germline, CDR1 is MNHNS and CDR2 is SASEGT. This CDR3 contains 11 residues. With 7 bases removed from V and 2 bases from J, the gap between germline ends came to 6 bases. The CDR3 protein is CASIGAYEQYF. The CDR3 DNA sequence: TGTGCCAGCATAGGGGCCTACGAGCAGTACTTC.

The chain couples TRBV5-1 to TRBJ2-1; the match to TRBD2 covers 7 bases. From germline, CDR1 is SGHRS and CDR2 YFSETQ. The ends lost 3 bases at V and 2 bases at J; junction bases unmatched: 8. The CDR3 covers 16 residues. This chain's CDR3 is CASSYQAGSTYNEQFF. Here the CDR3 DNA reads TGCGCCAGCAGCTACCAAGCGGGGTCCACCTACAATGAGCAGTTCTTC.

The genes are TRBV5-1 and TRBJ2-4, with 9 bases that match TRBD1. Germline values: CDR1 SGHRS, CDR2 YFSETQ. The CDR3 length is 17 residues. J was trimmed by 1 base and V by 3 bases; bases with no gene match: 8. CDR3 bases: TGCGCCAGCAGCTCCGGGACAGGGAAAATGGCCAAAAACATTCAGTACTTC. Translation: CASSSGTGKMAKNIQYF.

V gene TRBV6-1 combines with J gene TRBJ1-1; tentative D call: TRBD1 (6 bases). Germline V gene sequence: CDR1 MNHNS, CDR2 SASEGT. This CDR3 comprises 13 residues. V lost 4 bases to trimming and J lost 2 bases, with 8 bases between them. The CDR3 coding sequence is TGTGCCAGCAGTGGGACAGACAACACTGAAGCTTTCTTT. Residues: CASSGTDNTEAFF.

The V call is TRBV7-9, the J call TRBJ1-5; TRBD1 agrees at 7 bases. The V gene end was trimmed by 7 bases and the J gene end by 2 bases; junction bases not matched to a gene: 2. CDR1 is SEHNR, CDR2 FQNEAQ, per germline (reference sequence). The CDR3 is 13 residues long. This chain's CDR3 is CASNRGGNQPQHF. CDR3 DNA sequence: TGTGCCAGCAACAGGGGAGGCAATCAGCCCCAGCATTTT. Based on the CDR3 plus reference TRBV7-9 and TRBJ1-5, the full variable domain is DTGVSQNPRHKITKRGQNVTFRCDPISEHNRLYWYRQTLGQGPEFLTYFQNEAQLEKSRLLSDRFSAERPKGSFSTLEIQRTEQGDSAMYLCASNRGGNQPQHFGDGTRLSIL.

The CDR3 sequence: CASSHQQGRAFF. The CDR3 coding sequence is TGCGCCAGCAGCCACCAACAGGGTCGAGCTTTCTTT. The rearrangement joins TRBV4-3 to TRBJ1-1; tentative D call: TRBD1 (6 bases). The ends were cut back, 3 bases at V and 10 bases at J, with 12 bases in the middle. The germline V gene has CDR1 LGHNA and CDR2 YSLEER. This CDR3 spans 12 amino acids.